These 8 T cell receptor beta chains were sequenced from one sample in a study of beta chain features in type 1 diabetes. Study findings and constraints: The study found moderately but significantly shorter TCRB CDR3s in all four CD4+ subsets of Type 1 diabetes patients.

These TCRs' antigens remain unknown. TCRB transcripts that were expressed got sequenced, as all of the isolated RNA had been reverse transcribed. The protocol was immunoSEQ multiplex PCR, while the TCRdb copy is restricted to in-frame clones and leaves out a portion. The table has some 48,000 clones, approximately 44% seen once. Sample: stem cell memory CD4+ T cells from blood. The receptors stem from a man between 25 and 39 years old with type 1 diabetes.

This clone occurred a few times. V gene TRBV9 combines with J gene TRBJ2-1; tentatively, D is TRBD1 (6 bases). The CDR3 is 13 amino acids. V was shortened by 2 bases and J by 4 bases, with 7 bases between the two germline ends. The V gene's germline CDR1 is SGDLS and CDR2 YYNGEE. The CDR3 coding sequence is TGTGCCAGCAGCGTCGGACAGTACAATGAGCAGTTCTTC. Protein: CASSVGQYNEQFF.

The J gene is TRBJ2-6, the V gene TRBV7-3, with 12 nucleotides matching TRBD1. V shed 5 bases and J 3 bases; nucleotides not matched to a gene: 8. This CDR3 is built from 18 residues. Germline-derived CDR1 and CDR2 are SGHTA and FQGTGA. CDR3 region: CASSLDGTGGDGANVLTF. The CDR3 nucleotides are TGTGCCAGCAGCCTCGACGGGACAGGGGGCGATGGGGCCAACGTCCTGACTTTC.

This clone occurred a few times. The chain links TRBV7-9 to TRBJ2-7, with 9 positions matching TRBD1. The germline CDR1 and CDR2 sequences are SEHNR and FQNEAQ (reference sequence). The trim removed 5 bases at V and 9 bases at J, leaving 17 bases unmatched. This CDR3 spans 16 amino acids. CDR3 region: CASSPPVSGQGNGQYF. CDR3 bases: TGTGCCAGCAGCCCCCCGGTGAGTGGACAGGGGAACGGGCAGTACTTC.

The chain carries TRBV30 and TRBJ2-7, with D perhaps matching TRBD2 (6 bases). From germline, CDR1 is GTSNPN and CDR2 SVGIG (reference sequence). V lost 1 base to trimming and J lost 3 bases, with 10 bases between them. The CDR3 is made up of 13 amino acids. The CDR3 DNA sequence: TGTGCCTGGAGTGGAGGACTACTCTACGAGCAGTACTTC. Amino acids: CAWSGGLLYEQYF.

Turning to this clone: Other DNA sequences in the same sample also yield this CDR3. This sequence joins TRBV18 and TRBJ2-7; 7 bases align to TRBD1. The ends lost 3 bases at V and 0 bases at J; junction bases unmatched: 2. This CDR3 has 14 amino acids. The germline V gene encodes CDR1 KGHSH and CDR2 LQKENI. The CDR3 DNA sequence: TGTGCCAGCTCACCGACAGGGAGCTCCTACGAGCAGTACTTC. The encoded protein is CASSPTGSSYEQYF.

This chain connects TRBV18 to TRBJ2-5; maybe TRBD2 (5 bases). The CDR3 runs 11 residues. V lost 6 bases to trimming and J lost 7 bases, with 9 bases between them. Germline assignment: CDR1 KGHSH and CDR2 LQKENI. The CDR3 DNA sequence: TGTGCCAGCTCCCCCGGAGGGACCCAGTACTTC. Its protein is CASSPGGTQYF.

Only a few counts were recorded for this clone. The chain couples TRBV6-6 to TRBJ2-5, with 11 bases identical to TRBD2. The V and J ends lost 4 bases and 5 bases, in that order; junction bases with no gene match: 3. The germline CDR1 and CDR2 sequences are MNHNY and SVGAGI (reference sequence). This CDR3 region has 14 residues. CDR3 nucleotide sequence: TGTGCCAGCAGTTCTAGCGGGAGGATCGAGACCCAGTACTTC. Translation: CASSSSGRIETQYF.

This sequence joins TRBV2 and TRBJ1-5; weak D call: TRBD1 (5 bases). Per germline, CDR1 SNHLY and CDR2 FYNNEI. The CDR3 is made up of 14 amino acids. Between the trimmed V and J ends, which lost 6 bases and 7 bases, there was a span of 16 bases. The DNA for the CDR3 is TGTGCCAGCAGCCGGGGACTTGGGCTCCAGCCCCAGCATTTT. Translation: CASSRGLGLQPQHF.